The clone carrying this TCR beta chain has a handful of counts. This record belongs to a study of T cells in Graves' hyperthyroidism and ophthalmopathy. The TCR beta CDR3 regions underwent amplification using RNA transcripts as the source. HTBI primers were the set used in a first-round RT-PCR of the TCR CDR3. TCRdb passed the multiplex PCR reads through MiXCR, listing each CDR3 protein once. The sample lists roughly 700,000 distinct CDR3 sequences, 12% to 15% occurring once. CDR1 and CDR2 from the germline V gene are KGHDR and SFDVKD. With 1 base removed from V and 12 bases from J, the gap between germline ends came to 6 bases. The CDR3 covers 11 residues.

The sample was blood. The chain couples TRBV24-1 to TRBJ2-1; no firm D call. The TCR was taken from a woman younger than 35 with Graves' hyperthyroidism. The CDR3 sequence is CATSDFHGQFF. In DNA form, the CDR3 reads TGTGCCACCAGTGATTTCCACGGGCAGTTCTTC.